The 13 T cell receptor beta chains below all came from one sample that was sequenced in a study of blood T cell repertoires in COVID-19. Sequenced by immunoSEQ multiplex PCR; TCRdb stores in-frame clones only, minus some. The sample lists a few hundred thousand clones, around 90% occurring once. The specimen sequenced was PBMCs or T cells enriched from blood (not recorded which). The receptors were gathered from a woman aged 55 to 70 in a cohort exposed to, infected with or recovered from COVID-19 (not recorded which).

A note on this clone: Other nucleotide sequences from this sample produce the same CDR3. The chain recombines TRBV6-5 with TRBJ2-2; 7 nucleotides line up with TRBD1. The CDR3 totals 14 residues. With 6 bases clipped from V and 5 bases from J, the junction kept 6 bases outside the gene matches. The germline gives CDR1 MNHEY, CDR2 SVGAGI. This CDR3 reads CASSRTGETGELFF. CDR3 coding DNA: TGTGCCAGCAGCAGGACAGGAGAAACCGGGGAGCTGTTTTTT.

This chain connects TRBV24-1 to TRBJ2-7, with 12 bases fitting TRBD1. The CDR3 has 19 residues. Germline CDR1 is KGHDR and CDR2 is SFDVKD. V was clipped by 5 bases and J by 0 bases; unmatched bases: 13. The CDR3 region is CATSVPAGDRGRYSYEQYF. In DNA, the CDR3 is TGTGCCACCAGTGTCCCCGCAGGGGACAGGGGGCGCTACTCCTACGAGCAGTACTTC.

The gene calls are TRBV7-3 and TRBJ2-1; possible D gene TRBD2, 5 bases. There are 19 residues in the CDR3. CDR1 is SGHTA, CDR2 FQGTGA, per germline. With 5 bases removed from V and 0 bases from J, the gap between germline ends came to 23 bases. The CDR3 reads CASSVRGEGWSFSYNEQFF. CDR3 in DNA: TGTGCCAGCAGCGTGAGAGGAGAGGGATGGAGTTTCTCCTACAATGAGCAGTTCTTC.

The V and J genes are TRBV27 and TRBJ2-7; TRBD2 aligns across 8 bases. V lost 3 bases, J lost 4 bases, and 29 bases stayed unmatched. Germline CDR1 reads MNHEY; CDR2 reads SMNVEV (reference sequence). The CDR3 runs to 22 residues. In DNA form, the CDR3 reads TGTGCCAGCAGTTTTAGGGTCACTAGCGGAATACTCATCGACCGATCGCCTTACGAGCAGTACTTC. Its translation: CASSFRVTSGILIDRSPYEQYF.

The J gene is TRBJ2-1, the V gene TRBV6-5; 12 bases align to TRBD2. There are 13 residues in the CDR3. The germline gives CDR1 MNHEY, CDR2 SVGAGI. The J segment lost 7 bases and the V segment lost 6 bases, leaving 1 base of the junction unmatched. The CDR3 is CASSGTSGNEQFF. DNA for the CDR3: TGTGCCAGCAGCGGGACTAGCGGGAATGAGCAGTTCTTC.

This clone was recorded at least ten times. This chain connects TRBV7-9 to TRBJ1-6, with TRBD1 identical over 7 bases. The CDR3 loop spans 14 amino acids. Germline V lookup: CDR1 SEHNR, CDR2 FQNEAQ (reference sequence). Losses at the gene ends were 4 bases for V and 7 bases for J; bases not matched to a gene: 4. The CDR3: CASSSRQGNSPLHF. As DNA, the CDR3 is TGTGCCAGCAGCTCCCGACAGGGCAATTCACCCCTCCACTTT.

The V and J genes are TRBV4-2 and TRBJ2-5; 15 bases are shared with TRBD2. Germline CDR1 LGHNA, CDR2 YNFKEQ. There are 19 residues in the CDR3. J lost 5 bases, V lost 1 base, and 11 bases had no gene match. The CDR3 DNA sequence: TGTGCCAGCAGCCAAGCGCCGAGTGGACTAGCGGGAGGGGGGGAGACCCAGTACTTC. Translating gives CASSQAPSGLAGGGETQYF.

Turning to this clone: Other DNA sequences in the same sample also yield this CDR3. The V call is TRBV6-6, the J call TRBJ1-2; 7 bases align to TRBD1. Trimming at V came to 0 bases and at J to 3 bases, leaving 4 bases not matched to a gene. Germline CDR1 and CDR2: MNHNY and SVGAGI (reference sequence). CDR3 length: 15 amino acids. This chain's CDR3 is CASSYSKGADYGYTF. For the CDR3, the DNA is TGTGCCAGCAGTTACTCCAAGGGGGCGGACTATGGCTACACCTTC.

The chain recombines TRBV6-2 or TRBV6-3 with TRBJ2-7, with no clear D. The V gene's germline CDR1 is MNHEY and CDR2 SVGEGT. This CDR3 has 11 amino acids. Trimming pared 3 bases from V and 4 bases from J, leaving 4 bases between. CDR3 sequence reads: CASSYQYEQYF. CDR3 DNA sequence: TGTGCCAGCAGTTATCAATACGAGCAGTACTTC.

V usage is TRBV28 and J usage is TRBJ2-7, with no clear D. Between the trimmed V and J ends, which lost 5 bases and 2 bases, there was a span of 10 bases. The germline V gene encodes CDR1 MDHEN and CDR2 SYDVKM. The CDR3 runs to 13 residues. In nucleotides, the CDR3 is TGTGCCAGCAGTCGCGCCATGCCCTACGAGCAGTACTTC. Its translation is CASSRAMPYEQYF.

This rearrangement joins TRBV20-1 to TRBJ1-2, with 9 nucleotides matching TRBD1. V was pared by 5 bases and J by 14 bases, with 9 bases of the junction left unmatched. Germline V gene lookup returns CDR1 DFQATT and CDR2 SNEGSKA (reference sequence). The CDR3 runs to 11 residues. The CDR3 sequence: CSASRQGGRTF. CDR3 sequence (DNA): TGCAGTGCTTCGAGACAGGGGGGGAGGACCTTC.

The chain recombines TRBV2 with TRBJ2-7; weak D call: TRBD2 (6 bases). CDR1 SNHLY and CDR2 FYNNEI come from the germline V gene. The CDR3 is made up of 13 amino acids. Trimming left V 6 bases short and J 3 bases short, with 12 bases between. The CDR3 nucleotides are TGTGCCAGCAGGGAGGGACTCCTCTACGAGCAGTACTTC. Amino acid sequence: CASREGLLYEQYF. Using reference TRBV2 and TRBJ2-7 for the parts outside the CDR3, the full variable domain is EPEVTQTPSHQVTQMGQEVILRCVPISNHLYFYWYRQILGQKVEFLVSFYNNEISEKSEIFDDQFSVERPDGSNFTLKIRSTKLEDSAMYFCASREGLLYEQYFGPGTRLTVT.

On this clone: The CDR3 ends on some other residue instead of the conserved phenylalanine or tryptophan, so this is likely a read error. No DNA is shown, since the ends of the CDR3 on it are uncertain; the CDR3 is the one TCRdb lists. V and J are TRBV7-8 and TRBJ2-7; the tabulated D call, TRBD1, remains unverified against the DNA. Termini included, the CDR3 measures 11 amino acids. Per the germline V gene, CDR1 is SGHVS and CDR2 is FQNEAQ. CDR3 region: CASHRGGAPID.